This T cell receptor (beta chain) was recovered during a study of beta chain features in type 1 diabetes. Note on this clone: Its antigen is unidentified.

Broader study findings: Individuals with type 1 diabetes displayed fewer insertions and more deletions at VDJ junctions. Comparison showed that naive, central memory and Treg TCRB repertoires appeared more similar among patients than among healthy donors. The question left open here concerned HLA type influencing TCRB rearrangement.

The germline V and J ends were trimmed by 4 bases and 5 bases, with 17 bases remaining between them. CDR1 and CDR2 (germline): MNHNY, SVGAGI (reference sequence). This CDR3 has 15 residues. Sequencing targeted expressed TCRB transcripts, as all isolated RNA had been reverse transcribed. Around 3.7 million reads was the average for naive, central memory and regulatory T cell samples. Libraries were prepared by immunoSEQ multiplex PCR; TCRdb keeps only in-frame clonotypes and omits some of them. This table holds about 320,000 clones, around 13% found once. The source material was central memory CD4+ T cells from blood. V gene TRBV6-6 combines with J gene TRBJ2-5; a weak D match, TRBD1 (6 bases). The clonotype was recovered from a young man in good health. The CDR3 sequence: CASSFRQRRGETQYF. CDR3 nucleotide sequence: TGTGCCAGCAGTTTCCGACAGAGAAGGGGGGAGACCCAGTACTTC.